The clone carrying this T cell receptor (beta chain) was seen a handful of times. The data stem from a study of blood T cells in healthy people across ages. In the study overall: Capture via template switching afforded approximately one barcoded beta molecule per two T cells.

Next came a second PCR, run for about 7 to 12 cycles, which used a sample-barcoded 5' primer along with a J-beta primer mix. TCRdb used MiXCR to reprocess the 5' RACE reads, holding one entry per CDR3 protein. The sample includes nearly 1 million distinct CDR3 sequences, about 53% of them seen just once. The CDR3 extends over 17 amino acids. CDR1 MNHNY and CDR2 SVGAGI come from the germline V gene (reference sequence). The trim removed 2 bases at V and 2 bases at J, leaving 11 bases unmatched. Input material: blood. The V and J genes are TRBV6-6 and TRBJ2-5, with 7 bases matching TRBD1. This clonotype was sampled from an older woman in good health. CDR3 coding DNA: TGTGCCAGCAGTTACCCACTGGACAGGTCCCTACAAGAGACCCAGTACTTC. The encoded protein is CASSYPLDRSLQETQYF.